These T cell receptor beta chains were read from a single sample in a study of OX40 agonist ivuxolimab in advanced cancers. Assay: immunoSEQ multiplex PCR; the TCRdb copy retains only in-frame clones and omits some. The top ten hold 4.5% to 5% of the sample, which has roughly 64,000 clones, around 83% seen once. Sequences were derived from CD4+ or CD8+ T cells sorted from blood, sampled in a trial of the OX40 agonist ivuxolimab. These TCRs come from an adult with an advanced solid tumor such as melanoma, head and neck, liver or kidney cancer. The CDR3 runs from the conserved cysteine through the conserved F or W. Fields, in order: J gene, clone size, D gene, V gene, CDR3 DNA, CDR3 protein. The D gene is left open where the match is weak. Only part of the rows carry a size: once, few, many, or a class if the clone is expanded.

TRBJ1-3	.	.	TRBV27	TGTGCCAGCAGTTTATCCGGGGCCTCTGGAAACACCATATATTTT	CASSLSGASGNTIYF
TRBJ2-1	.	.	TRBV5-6	TGTGCCAGCAGAGATGGCACACTCAATGAGCAGTTCTTC	CASRDGTLNEQFF
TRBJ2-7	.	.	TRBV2	TGTGCCAGCACCTGGTCCTACGAGCAGTACTTC	CASTWSYEQYF
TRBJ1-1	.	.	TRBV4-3	TGCGCCAGCAGCCAAAACGCGGCCCTGAACACTGAAGCTTTCTTT	CASSQNAALNTEAFF
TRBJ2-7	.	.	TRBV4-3	TGCGCCAGCAGCCAAGAAGGGGGTGAGCAGTACTTC	CASSQEGGEQYF
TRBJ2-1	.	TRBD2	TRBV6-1	TGTGCCAGCGAATGGGGCGGGAGCTTTTATGAGCAGTTCTTC	CASEWGGSFYEQFF
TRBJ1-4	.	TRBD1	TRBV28	TGTGCCAGCAGCCGTGGACAGGGGCGGGAAAAACTGTTTTTT	CASSRGQGREKLFF
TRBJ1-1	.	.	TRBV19	TGTGCCAGTAGTATGAGTGAACGCGCTGAAGCTTTCTTT	CASSMSERAEAFF
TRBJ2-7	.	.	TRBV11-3	TGTGCCAGCAGCTTAGGGCTCCGACAGGGTTGGGGGGACTCTTACGAGCAGTACTTC	CASSLGLRQGWGDSYEQYF
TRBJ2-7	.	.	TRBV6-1	TGTGCCAGCAGTGTGGGGCCGACAACCTACGAGCAGTACTTC	CASSVGPTTYEQYF
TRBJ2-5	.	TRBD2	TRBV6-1	TGTGCCAGCAGTCTTGCGGGGGGTTTGGGTGAGACCCAGTACTTC	CASSLAGGLGETQYF
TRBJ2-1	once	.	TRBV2	TGTGCCAGCAGTCCCGGGACCGATGAGCAGTTCTTC	CASSPGTDEQFF
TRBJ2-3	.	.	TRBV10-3	TGTGCCATCAGTGAGTCATCGGGCTTTAGCACAGATACGCAGTATTTT	CAISESSGFSTDTQYF
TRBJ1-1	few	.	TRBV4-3	TGCGCCAGCAGCCGGATGGTGGGGGACACTGAAGCTTTCTTT	CASSRMVGDTEAFF
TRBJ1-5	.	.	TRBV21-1	TGTGCCAGCAGCAAAGTTAACGCAAGGTGCGGGCCCCAGCATTTT	CASSKVNARCGPQHF
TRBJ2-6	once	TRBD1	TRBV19	TGTGCCATCAGCCCGGGACAGCCACTCTCTGGGGCCAACGTCCTGACTTTC	CAISPGQPLSGANVLTF
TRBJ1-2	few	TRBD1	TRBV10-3	TGTGCCATCACCGAGGACAGGGTCTATGGCTACACCTTC	CAITEDRVYGYTF
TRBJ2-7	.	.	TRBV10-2	TGCGCCAGCAGTGGGCCCGGGGGGCCCCATGAGGTCGGGCAGTACTTC	CASSGPGGPHEVGQYF
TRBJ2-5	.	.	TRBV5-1	TGCGCCAGCAGCCCCGGATGGGGCAACCAAGAGACCCAGTACTTC	CASSPGWGNQETQYF
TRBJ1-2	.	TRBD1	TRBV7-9	TGTGCCAGCAGTTCGGGACAGAACTATGGCTACACCTTC	CASSSGQNYGYTF
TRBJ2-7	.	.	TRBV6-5	TGTGCCAGCAGTTACTCAGGGGGAGGGGTCTACGAGCAGTACTTC	CASSYSGGGVYEQYF
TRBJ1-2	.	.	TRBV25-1	TGTGCCAGCAGCGGAGGGATCCACCTAAGGGATGGCTACACCTTC	CASSGGIHLRDGYTF
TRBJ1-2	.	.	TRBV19	TGTGCCAGTAGTATTGGATCAGCTCAGGGTGGCTATGGCTACACCTTC	CASSIGSAQGGYGYTF
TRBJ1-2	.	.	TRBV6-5	TGTGCCAGCAGCCCCGGGGGGGTCTATGGCTACACCTTC	CASSPGGVYGYTF
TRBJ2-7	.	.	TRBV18	TGTGCCAGCTCAAGCGCCGGGACGGGGACCTACGAGCAGTACTTC	CASSSAGTGTYEQYF
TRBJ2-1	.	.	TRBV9	TGTGCCAGCAGCGTAGACTCAGGGCGGCAGTTCTTC	CASSVDSGRQFF
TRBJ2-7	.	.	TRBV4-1	TGCGCCAGCAGCCATCTCAGGGAAGGGGGATACGAGCAGTACTTC	CASSHLREGGYEQYF
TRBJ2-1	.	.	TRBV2	TGTGCCAGCGGGGCGACTACACAAGGCAATGAGCAGTTCTTC	CASGATTQGNEQFF
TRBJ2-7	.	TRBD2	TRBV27	TGTGCCAGCAGGCCCCAGCGGGGGGGGTTCTACGAGCAGTACTTC	CASRPQRGGFYEQYF
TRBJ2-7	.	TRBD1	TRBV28	TGTGCCAGCAGTTCCCCGACAGGGTCCTTTTACGAGCAGTACTTC	CASSSPTGSFYEQYF
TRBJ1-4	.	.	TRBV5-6	TGTGCCAGCAGCTTGGTTACCCAGGGCCGGGAAAAACTGTTTTTT	CASSLVTQGREKLFF
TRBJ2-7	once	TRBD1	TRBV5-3	TGTGCCAGCAGCTTGGCCCGGGACAGGGTCCGCGAGCAGTACTTC	CASSLARDRVREQYF
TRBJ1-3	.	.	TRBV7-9	TGTGCCAGCAGCTTACAGGGGTTGGGAAACACCATATATTTT	CASSLQGLGNTIYF
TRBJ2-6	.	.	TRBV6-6	TGTGCCAGCAGTTACTCGATTGGGGCCAACGTCCTGACTTTC	CASSYSIGANVLTF
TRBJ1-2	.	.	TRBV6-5	TGTGCCAGCAGTTACGAGCTACAGGTGGGACGTGGCTACACCTTC	CASSYELQVGRGYTF
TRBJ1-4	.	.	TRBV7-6	TGTGCCAGCAGCTTAAAGGCTTCCCAAGGGGATGAAAAACTGTTTTTT	CASSLKASQGDEKLFF
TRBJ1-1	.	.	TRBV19	TGTGCCAGTAGTATAGAGTCAGCTATGAACACTGAAGCTTTCTTT	CASSIESAMNTEAFF
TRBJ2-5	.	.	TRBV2	TGTGCCAGCACCCGGTGGATGGGCCAAGAGACCCAGTACTTC	CASTRWMGQETQYF
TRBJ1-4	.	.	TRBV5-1	TGCGCCAGCAGCCCTGGACACCATAATGAAAAACTGTTTTTT	CASSPGHHNEKLFF
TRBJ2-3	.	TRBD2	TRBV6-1	TGTGCCAGCAGTGAAGCTAGCGGGAGCCCAGATACGCAGTATTTT	CASSEASGSPDTQYF
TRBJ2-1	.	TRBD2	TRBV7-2	TGTGCCAGCAGCGTCCGACTAGCCGCCAATGAGCAGTTCTTC	CASSVRLAANEQFF
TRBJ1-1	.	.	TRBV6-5	TGTGCCAGCAGTTATAACAGGGATGGCACTGAAGCTTTCTTT	CASSYNRDGTEAFF
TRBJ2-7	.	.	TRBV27	TGTGCCAGCAGGTTGGTGGGCACAACGACCTACGAGCAGTACTTC	CASRLVGTTTYEQYF
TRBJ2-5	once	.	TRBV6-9	TGTGCCAGCTCTTCGACAGTTAAGACCCAGTACTTC	CASSSTVKTQYF
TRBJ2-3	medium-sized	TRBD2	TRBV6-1	TGTGCCAGCAGTGAAGCGCTAGCGGGGGGGCCAGATACGCAGTATTTT	CASSEALAGGPDTQYF
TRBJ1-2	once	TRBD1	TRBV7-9	TGTGCCAGCAGCTTCGCAGGGGGAGGCTACACCTTC	CASSFAGGGYTF
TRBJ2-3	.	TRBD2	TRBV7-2	TGTGCCAGCAGCTTATACGAGCGGGAGACCACAGATACGCAGTATTTT	CASSLYERETTDTQYF
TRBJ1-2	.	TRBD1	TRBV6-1	TGTGCCAGCAGTGAAAAGTCGGGACAGGGGTTCGGTGGCTACACCTTC	CASSEKSGQGFGGYTF
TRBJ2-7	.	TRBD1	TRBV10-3	TGTGCCATCAGTGGACAGGGGGGATCTTTTGGCGAGCAGTACTTC	CAISGQGGSFGEQYF
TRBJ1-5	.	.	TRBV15	TGTGCCACCAGCATAAAAGTCGGCAATCAGCCCCAGCATTTT	CATSIKVGNQPQHF
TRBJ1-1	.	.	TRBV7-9	TGTGCCAGCAGCCCATACCTGAACACTGAAGCTTTCTTT	CASSPYLNTEAFF
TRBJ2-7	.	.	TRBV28	TGTGCCACCTGGACAGTGAATTTCTACGAGCAGTACTTC	CATWTVNFYEQYF
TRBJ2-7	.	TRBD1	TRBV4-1	TGCGCCAGCACCCCGGGACAGGGACTCTACGAGCAGTACTTC	CASTPGQGLYEQYF
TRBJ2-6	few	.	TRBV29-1	TGCAGCGTTGAGGACCGGAAGGACTCTGGGGCCAACGTCCTGACTTTC	CSVEDRKDSGANVLTF
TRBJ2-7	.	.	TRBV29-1	TGCAGCGTTGGTCCGCGGGGCCTCTCCTACGAGCAGTACTTC	CSVGPRGLSYEQYF
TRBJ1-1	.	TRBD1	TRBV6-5	TGTGCCAGCAGTTACTTCCACAGGGGGAAGACTGAAGCTTTCTTT	CASSYFHRGKTEAFF
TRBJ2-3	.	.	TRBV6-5	TGTGCCAGCAAATTACATACAGGGAAGGCAGAAACGCAGTATTTT	CASKLHTGKAETQYF
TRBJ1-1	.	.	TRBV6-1	TGTGCCAGCTTCAAGCAGAGGAACACTGAAGCTTTCTTT	CASFKQRNTEAFF
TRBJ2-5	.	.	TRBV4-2	TGTGCCAGCAGCCAAGATCTGTTACTAAGGGAGACCCAGTACTTC	CASSQDLLLRETQYF